The 11 T cell receptor beta chains below come from one sample, sequenced in a study of blood T cell repertoires in COVID-19. Method: immunoSEQ multiplex PCR; TCRdb's copy keeps in-frame clones and lacks some. The sample contains some 62,000 clones, 78% of which appear only once. Sequencing was performed on peripheral blood. The receptors were gathered from a man in his 60s with COVID-19, enrolled during active disease.

The chain uses TRBV24-1 and TRBJ2-2; 9 nucleotides line up with TRBD2. This CDR3 region has 20 residues. V lost 12 bases, J lost 0 bases, and 22 bases stayed unmatched. Germline CDR1 and CDR2: KGHDR and SFDVKD. In nucleotides, the CDR3 is TGTGCCGAACAGGCTTTGAAGAGGTCTAGCGGGGAATCGAACACCGGGGAGCTGTTTTTT. Translated, it gives CAEQALKRSSGESNTGELFF.

V is TRBV11-1 and J is TRBJ2-1; D is unclear. This CDR3 is 15 amino acids long. Germline-derived CDR1 and CDR2 are SGHAT and FQDESV (reference sequence). V was cut by 1 base and J by 8 bases, with 15 bases left in between. Written as DNA, the CDR3 is TGTGCCAGCAGCTTAGGGCCCCCACAACAGCATGAGCAGTTCTTC. Translating gives CASSLGPPQQHEQFF.

V gene TRBV5-4 combines with J gene TRBJ1-2; D remains unclear. V was trimmed by 0 bases and J by 0 bases, leaving 6 bases between them. This CDR3 has 14 residues. Looked up from germline, CDR1 is SGHNT and CDR2 is YYREEE (reference sequence). The CDR3 reads CASSLASANYGYTF. Written as DNA, the CDR3 is TGTGCCAGCAGCTTGGCTTCAGCTAACTATGGCTACACCTTC. Variable domain in full (rest from reference TRBV5-4 and TRBJ1-2): ETGVTQSPTHLIKTRGQQVTLRCSSQSGHNTVSWYQQALGQGPQFIFQYYREEENGRGNFPPRFSGLQFPNYSSELNVNALELDDSALYLCASSLASANYGYTFGSGTRLTVV.

The rearrangement uses TRBV24-1 and TRBJ2-5; TRBD1 matches at 10 bases. This CDR3 comprises 14 residues. Germline CDR1 KGHDR, CDR2 SFDVKD. Trimming cost V 6 bases and J 1 base; bases outside gene matches: 1. CDR3: CATSRTGGQETQYF. In DNA, the CDR3 is TGTGCCACCAGTCGGACAGGGGGCCAAGAGACCCAGTACTTC.

This rearrangement joins TRBV19 to TRBJ1-5; D might be TRBD1 (5 bases). The V and J ends lost 6 bases and 5 bases respectively, with 8 bases between them. This CDR3 is built from 12 residues. Germline loops: CDR1 LNHDA, CDR2 SQIVND (reference sequence). In DNA, the CDR3 is TGTGCCAGTAGGCAGGGCTATCAGCCCCAGCATTTT. Residues: CASRQGYQPQHF.

The J gene is TRBJ2-3, the V gene TRBV24-1; 9 nucleotides match TRBD2. The CDR3 has 15 amino acids. J was trimmed by 3 bases and V by 6 bases; bases with no gene match: 6. CDR1 KGHDR and CDR2 SFDVKD come from the germline V gene. The CDR3 is CATSTAGGPTDTQYF. CDR3 in DNA: TGTGCCACCAGTACGGCGGGAGGGCCAACAGATACGCAGTATTTT.

This clone was picked up a small number of times. The rearrangement joins TRBV5-1 to TRBJ2-2; 7 bases are a match to TRBD1. The CDR3 totals 15 residues. V was pared by 3 bases and J by 4 bases, with 6 bases of the junction left unmatched. CDR1 and CDR2 (germline): SGHRS, YFSETQ. DNA of the CDR3: TGCGCCAGCAGCTCTACAGGGGACCGCACCGGGGAGCTGTTTTTT. Amino acids: CASSSTGDRTGELFF.

V gene TRBV6-5 combines with J gene TRBJ2-1; TRBD2 aligns across 7 bases. Germline trimming cut 7 bases from V and 6 bases from J; bases unmatched to any gene: 9. This CDR3 comprises 14 residues. The germline gives CDR1 MNHEY, CDR2 SVGAGI. CDR3 in DNA: TGTGCCAGCACTAAGCGGGGATTGGTCAATGAGCAGTTCTTC. This gives the protein CASTKRGLVNEQFF.

This clone was seen repeatedly, ten times or more. The CDR3 nucleotides read TGTGCCAGTAGACCGACAGGGGACCGCATGAACACTGAAGCTTTCTTT. The encoded protein is CASRPTGDRMNTEAFF. V is TRBV19 and J is TRBJ1-1, with TRBD1 matching 8 bases. V shed 6 bases and J 0 bases; nucleotides not matched to a gene: 9. Germline values: CDR1 LNHDA, CDR2 SQIVND (reference sequence). The CDR3 sequence is 16 residues long.

This clone was picked up a small number of times. The V and J genes are TRBV4-1 and TRBJ1-1; 10 bases map to TRBD1. From germline, CDR1 is MGHRA and CDR2 YSYEKL. This CDR3 is 17 amino acids long. V was pared by 4 bases and J by 5 bases, with 13 bases of the junction left unmatched. CDR3 sequence reads: CASSPTPGQGVRTEAFF. The CDR3 coding sequence is TGCGCCAGCAGCCCTACTCCAGGACAGGGGGTTAGGACTGAAGCTTTCTTT.

The rearrangement joins TRBV28 to TRBJ1-1, with D possibly TRBD1 on 5 matching bases. Trimming removed 8 bases from V and 6 bases from J, with 10 bases in between. The CDR3 spans 11 residues. CDR1 is MDHEN and CDR2 is SYDVKM in the germline V gene. CDR3 region: CASGAMAEAFF. CDR3 sequence (DNA): TGTGCCAGCGGGGCGATGGCTGAAGCTTTCTTT.